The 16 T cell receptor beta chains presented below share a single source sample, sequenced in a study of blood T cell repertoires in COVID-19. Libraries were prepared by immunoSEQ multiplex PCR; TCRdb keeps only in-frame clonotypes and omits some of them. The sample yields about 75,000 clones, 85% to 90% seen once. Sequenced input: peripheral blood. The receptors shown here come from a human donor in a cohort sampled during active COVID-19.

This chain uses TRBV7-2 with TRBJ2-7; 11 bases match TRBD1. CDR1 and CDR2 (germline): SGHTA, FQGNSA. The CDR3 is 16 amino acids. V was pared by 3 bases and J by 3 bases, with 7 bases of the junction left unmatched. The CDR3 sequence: CASSFAGTGGNYEQYF. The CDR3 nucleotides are TGTGCCAGCAGCTTTGCCGGGACAGGGGGTAACTACGAGCAGTACTTC.

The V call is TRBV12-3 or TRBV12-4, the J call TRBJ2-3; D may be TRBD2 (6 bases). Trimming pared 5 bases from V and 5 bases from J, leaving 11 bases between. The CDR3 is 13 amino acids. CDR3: CASSRDFRDTQYF. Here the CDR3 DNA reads TGTGCCAGCAGTCGGGACTTCAGAGATACGCAGTATTTT.

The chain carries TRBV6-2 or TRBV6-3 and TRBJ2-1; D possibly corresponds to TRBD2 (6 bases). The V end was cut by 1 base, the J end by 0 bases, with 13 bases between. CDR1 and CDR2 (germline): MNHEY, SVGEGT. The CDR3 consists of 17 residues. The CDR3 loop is CASSYFGGASSYNEQFF. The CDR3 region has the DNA TGTGCCAGCAGTTACTTTGGCGGGGCGAGCTCCTACAATGAGCAGTTCTTC.

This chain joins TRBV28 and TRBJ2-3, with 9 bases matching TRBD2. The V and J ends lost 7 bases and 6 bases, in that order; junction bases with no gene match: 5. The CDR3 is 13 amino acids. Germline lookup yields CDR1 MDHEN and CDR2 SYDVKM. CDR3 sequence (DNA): TGTGCCAGCACCCAGCGGGGGGCCGATACGCAGTATTTT. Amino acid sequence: CASTQRGADTQYF.

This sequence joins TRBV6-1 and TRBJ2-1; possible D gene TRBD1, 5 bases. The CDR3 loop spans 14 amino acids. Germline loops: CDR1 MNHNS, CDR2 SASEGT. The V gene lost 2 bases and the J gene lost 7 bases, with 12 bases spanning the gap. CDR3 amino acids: CASSEHGSGNEQFF. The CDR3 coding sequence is TGTGCCAGCAGTGAACACGGTTCAGGGAATGAGCAGTTCTTC.

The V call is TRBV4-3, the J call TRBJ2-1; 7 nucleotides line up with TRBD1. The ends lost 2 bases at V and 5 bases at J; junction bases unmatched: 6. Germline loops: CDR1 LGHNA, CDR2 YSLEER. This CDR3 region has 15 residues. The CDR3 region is CASSQIPGQHNEQFF. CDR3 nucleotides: TGCGCCAGCAGCCAAATCCCGGGACAGCACAATGAGCAGTTCTTC.

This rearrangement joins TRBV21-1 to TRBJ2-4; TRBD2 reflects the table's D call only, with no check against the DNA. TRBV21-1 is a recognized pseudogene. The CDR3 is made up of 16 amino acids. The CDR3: CASSGLGSLAKNIQYF. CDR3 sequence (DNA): TGTGCCAGCAGCGGTCTCGGGAGTCTAGCCAAAAACATTCAGTACTTC.

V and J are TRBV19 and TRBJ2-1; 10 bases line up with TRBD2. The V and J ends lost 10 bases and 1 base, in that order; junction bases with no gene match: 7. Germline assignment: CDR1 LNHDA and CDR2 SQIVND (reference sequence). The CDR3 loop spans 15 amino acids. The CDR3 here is CATKTSGLSYNEQFF. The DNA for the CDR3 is TGTGCCACCAAGACTAGCGGGCTATCCTACAATGAGCAGTTCTTC.

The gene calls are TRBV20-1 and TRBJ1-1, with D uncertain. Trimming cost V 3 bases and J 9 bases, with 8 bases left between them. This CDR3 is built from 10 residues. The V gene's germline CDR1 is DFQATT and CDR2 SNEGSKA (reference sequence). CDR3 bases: TGCAGTGCTAGCGGGTCACAAGCTTTCTTT. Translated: CSASGSQAFF.

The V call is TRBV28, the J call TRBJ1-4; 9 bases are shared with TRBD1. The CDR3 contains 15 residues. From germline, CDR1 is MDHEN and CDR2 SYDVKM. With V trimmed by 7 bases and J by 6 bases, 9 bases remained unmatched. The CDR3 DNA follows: TGTGCCAGCACTATGGGGGGACAGGGAGATGAAAAACTGTTTTTT. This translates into CASTMGGQGDEKLFF.

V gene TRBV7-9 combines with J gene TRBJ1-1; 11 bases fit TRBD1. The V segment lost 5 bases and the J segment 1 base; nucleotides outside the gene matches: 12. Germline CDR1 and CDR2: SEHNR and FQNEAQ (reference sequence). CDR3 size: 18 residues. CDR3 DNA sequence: TGTGCCAGCAGCCTAGGCAGGGGACAGGGGGAATCGAACACTGAAGCTTTCTTT. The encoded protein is CASSLGRGQGESNTEAFF.

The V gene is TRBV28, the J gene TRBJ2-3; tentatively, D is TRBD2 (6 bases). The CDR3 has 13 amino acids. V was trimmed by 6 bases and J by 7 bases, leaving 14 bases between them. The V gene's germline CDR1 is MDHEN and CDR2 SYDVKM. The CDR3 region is CASRRQSGYTQYF. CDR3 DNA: TGTGCCAGCAGACGACAGAGCGGGTATACGCAGTATTTT.

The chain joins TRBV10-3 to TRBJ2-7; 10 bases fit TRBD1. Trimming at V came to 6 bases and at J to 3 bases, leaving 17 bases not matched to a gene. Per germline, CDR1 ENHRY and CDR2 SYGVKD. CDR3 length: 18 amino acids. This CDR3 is CAISPVGNDGDRGYEQYF. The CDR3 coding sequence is TGTGCCATCAGCCCAGTGGGTAACGATGGGGACAGGGGCTACGAGCAGTACTTC.

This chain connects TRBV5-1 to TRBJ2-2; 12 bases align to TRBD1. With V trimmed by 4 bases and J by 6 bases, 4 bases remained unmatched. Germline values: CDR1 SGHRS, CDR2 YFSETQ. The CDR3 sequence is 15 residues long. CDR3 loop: CASSPGTGGPGELFF. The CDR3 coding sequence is TGCGCCAGCAGCCCCGGGACAGGGGGCCCCGGGGAGCTGTTTTTT.

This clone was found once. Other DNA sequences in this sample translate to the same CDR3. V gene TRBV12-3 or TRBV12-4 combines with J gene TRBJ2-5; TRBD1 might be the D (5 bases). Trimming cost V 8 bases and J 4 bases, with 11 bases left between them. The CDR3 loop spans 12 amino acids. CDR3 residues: CASGPGRETQYF. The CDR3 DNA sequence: TGTGCCAGCGGGCCAGGGCGAGAGACCCAGTACTTC.

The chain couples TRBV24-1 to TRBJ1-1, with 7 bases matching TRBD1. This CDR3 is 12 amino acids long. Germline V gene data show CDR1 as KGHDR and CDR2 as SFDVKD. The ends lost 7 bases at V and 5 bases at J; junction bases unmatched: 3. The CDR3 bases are TGTGCCACCAGCGGGACAGATACTGAAGCTTTCTTT. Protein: CATSGTDTEAFF.